This entry lists 2 T cell receptor beta chains sequenced from one sample in a study of T cell changes during pregnancy in multiple sclerosis. Sequencing was performed with immunoSEQ multiplex PCR; in TCRdb, only in-frame clones are kept and a portion is missing. The sample shows approximately 35,000 clones, over 80% of them seen only once. The sample consisted of PBMCs (not recorded whether the cells were cultured). The receptors here all came from a female donor with multiple sclerosis, enrolled in a pregnancy study.

This chain connects TRBV11-3 to TRBJ2-3; D is possibly TRBD2 (6 bases). Germline assignment: CDR1 SGHNT and CDR2 YENEEA. The length of the CDR3 is 16 residues. Trimming pared 5 bases from V and 1 base from J, leaving 16 bases between. The CDR3 DNA reads as TGTGCCAGCAGCGGTGGCCGGGGAGGAGGCACAGATACGCAGTATTTT. Translation gives CASSGGRGGGTDTQYF.

The V call is TRBV4-3, the J call TRBJ2-3; possible D gene TRBD1, 5 bases. The germline V and J ends were trimmed by 0 bases and 0 bases, with 16 bases remaining between them. Germline CDR1 is LGHNA and CDR2 is YSLEER. The CDR3 is 18 residues long. CDR3 residues: CASSQDPARQMSTDTQYF. The CDR3 region has the DNA TGCGCCAGCAGCCAAGATCCCGCCAGACAGATGAGCACAGATACGCAGTATTTT.